These 22 T cell receptor beta chains originate from one sample sequenced in a study of tumor-infiltrating lymphocytes in primary liver carcinoma. Germline DNA was also extracted, while the blood RNA originated from unsorted whole blood. From around 500 ng total RNA, TCR beta cDNA was generated with a primer in the constant region. It was through three nested multiplex PCR rounds of slightly modified ARM-PCR that TCR beta libraries arose. The first two PCR rounds, approximately 10 cycles each, used TRBV1-TRBV30 forward primers and a C-beta reverse primer. Each CDR3 protein is one row after TCRdb ran MiXCR on the multiplex PCR reads. The sample lists almost 200,000 distinct CDR3 sequences, 65% seen once, with approximately 6.6% in the top ten. The sequencing input was peripheral blood. The origin of the receptors is a woman aged 60-75 years with primary liver carcinoma and hepatitis B virus infection.

This clonotype was seen many times. This chain uses TRBV6-2 or TRBV6-3 with TRBJ2-7; no reliable D call. This CDR3 is 14 amino acids long. V was trimmed by 1 base and J by 1 base, leaving 8 bases between them. Germline assignment: CDR1 MNHEY and CDR2 SVGEGT. CDR3 DNA sequence: TGTGCCAGCAGTTACTACGGGTTATCCTACGAGCAGTACTTC. This encodes CASSYYGLSYEQYF.

The rearrangement links TRBV29-1 to TRBJ2-2; TRBD2 might be the D (6 bases). V gave up 5 bases and J gave up 4 bases, with 11 bases separating them. The CDR3 runs 13 residues. Germline CDR1 and CDR2: SQVTM and ANQGSEA. CDR3 bases: TGCAGCGTTACGGGGGACTCCACCGGGGAGCTGTTTTTT. Its protein product is CSVTGDSTGELFF.

Regarding this clonotype: One end of the junction does not line up with germline, which may come from a read error. The chain has TRBV11-2 and TRBJ2-1, with a weak D call TRBD2 (5 bases). Germline-derived CDR1 and CDR2 are SGHAT and FQNNGV. The CDR3 length is 18 residues. The CDR3 loop reads CASSVRRLSVNSYNEQFF. The CDR3 DNA is TGTGCCAGCAGCGTACGAAGACTATCGGTTAACTCCTACAATGAACAGTTCTTC.

This clonotype showed up just once. This chain connects TRBV2 to TRBJ1-4; D unclear. The V end lost 4 bases, the J end lost 5 bases, and 11 bases lay between the germline ends. The CDR3 is 14 residues long. Germline CDR1 SNHLY, CDR2 FYNNEI. Written as DNA, the CDR3 is TGTGCCAGCAGTGCCGAAGGTAGGAATGAAAAACTGTTTTTT. The encoded protein is CASSAEGRNEKLFF.

This clonotype was recorded at least ten times. In nucleotides, the CDR3 is TGTGCCAGCAGCAAACCGCCTATACAGGGGGCCACTGAAGCTTTCTTT. Its translation: CASSKPPIQGATEAFF. The chain recombines TRBV11-3 with TRBJ1-1; 9 nucleotides match TRBD1. CDR3 length equals 16 residues. Germline loops: CDR1 SGHNT, CDR2 YENEEA. The J segment lost 4 bases and the V segment lost 5 bases, leaving 11 bases of the junction unmatched.

This clonotype was observed at least ten times. The chain has TRBV5-6 and TRBJ2-1, with D maybe TRBD2 (5 bases). The V end lost 6 bases, the J end lost 3 bases, and 25 bases lay between the germline ends. The CDR3 is made up of 18 amino acids. Germline V gene sequence: CDR1 SGHDT, CDR2 YYEEEE. CDR3 nucleotides: TGTGCCAGCACCCGCCAAAATACTACCGGGATGTACTACAATGAGCAGTTCTTC. Translating gives CASTRQNTTGMYYNEQFF.

The chain couples TRBV12-3 or TRBV12-4 to TRBJ2-2; 10 bases fit TRBD2. The CDR3 totals 18 residues. With 7 bases clipped from V and 0 bases from J, the junction kept 11 bases outside the gene matches. The CDR3 spells CASTRGPGLAANTGELFF. As DNA, the CDR3 is TGTGCCAGCACCAGGGGGCCTGGACTAGCGGCGAACACCGGGGAGCTGTTTTTT.

About this clonotype: The junction differs from germline at one of its ends, possibly a read error. The chain employs TRBV4-2 and TRBJ2-7, with 8 bases lining up with TRBD2. CDR3 size: 21 residues. The V gene's germline CDR1 is LGHNA and CDR2 YNFKEQ. The CDR3 reads CASSHVRDPRGGGRLSYEQCF. The CDR3 DNA is TGTGCCAGCAGCCACGTTAGGGACCCTCGGGGGGGCGGGCGCCTCTCCTACGAGCAGTGCTTC.

About this clonotype itself: The conserved phenylalanine or tryptophan normally closing the CDR3 is absent here, so this likely arose from a read error. This chain connects TRBV4-2 to TRBJ2-3; D not certain. The CDR3 sequence is 11 residues long. Germline V gene lookup returns CDR1 LGHNA and CDR2 YNFKEQ. Trimming stripped 2 bases from V and 10 bases from J, with 7 bases between. In nucleotides, the CDR3 is TGTGCCAGCAGCCAAAAAAAGGCGCAGTATTCT. Translating it yields CASSQKKAQYS.

The chain uses TRBV5-1 and TRBJ2-7; D unclear. This CDR3 has 13 amino acids. The germline V and J ends were trimmed by 4 bases and 3 bases, with 11 bases remaining between them. Germline V gene lookup returns CDR1 SGHRS and CDR2 YFSETQ. The CDR3 protein is CASSDSPGYEQYF. The CDR3 bases are TGCGCCAGCAGCGATTCCCCGGGCTACGAGCAGTACTTC. Full variable domain (missing parts from reference TRBV5-1 and TRBJ2-7): KAGVTQTPRYLIKTRGQQVTLSCSPISGHRSVSWYQQTPGQGLQFLFEYFSETQRNKGNFPGRFSGRQFSNSRSEMNVSTLELGDSALYLCASSDSPGYEQYFGPGTRLTVT.

This clonotype was detected ten times or more. The chain couples TRBV11-1 to TRBJ2-3; D is perhaps TRBD2 (6 bases). The CDR3 totals 16 residues. V was shortened by 1 base and J by 2 bases, with 13 bases between the two germline ends. Germline values: CDR1 SGHAT, CDR2 FQDESV (reference sequence). CDR3 sequence: CASSLEGLSPTDTQYF. As DNA, the CDR3 is TGTGCCAGCAGCTTAGAGGGACTCAGCCCCACAGATACGCAGTATTTT.

This clonotype occurred many times. The chain links TRBV29-1 to TRBJ1-5; D is unclear. Germline lookup yields CDR1 SQVTM and CDR2 ANQGSEA. V was cut by 4 bases and J by 6 bases, with 13 bases left in between. There are 13 residues in the CDR3. The CDR3 region is CSVAAGLGQPQHF. The DNA for the CDR3 is TGCAGCGTTGCGGCCGGCTTAGGTCAGCCCCAGCATTTT.

As for this clonotype: At one of its ends the junction is not consistent with the germline gene, which may arise from a read error. The V gene is TRBV20-1, the J gene TRBJ2-2, with a tentative D call TRBD2 (5 bases). The length of the CDR3 is 16 residues. From germline, CDR1 is DFQATT and CDR2 SNEGSKA (reference sequence). The CDR3 reads CSTRDPTGSPTGELFF. For the CDR3, the DNA is TGCAGTACTAGAGATCCGACTGGGAGTCCCACCGGGGAGCTGTTTTTT.

This clonotype appeared many times. The rearrangement links TRBV14 to TRBJ2-1; D may be TRBD2 (5 bases). Germline V gene sequence: CDR1 SGHDN, CDR2 FVKESK. With 4 bases removed from V and 10 bases from J, the gap between germline ends came to 17 bases. CDR3 length equals 14 residues. CDR3 coding DNA: TGTGCCAGCAGCCCTATAGTCGGGATTGGAGAGCAGTTCTTC. Encoded protein: CASSPIVGIGEQFF.

In its sample, this clonotype was seen a few times. V gene TRBV28 combines with J gene TRBJ2-6; D uncertain. In germline, CDR1 is MDHEN, CDR2 SYDVKM. V was pared by 5 bases and J by 2 bases, with 7 bases between. The CDR3 consists of 14 residues. The DNA of the CDR3 is TGTGCCAGCAGTATCAGAGCTGGGGCCAACGTCCTGACTTTC. As protein: CASSIRAGANVLTF.

As regards this clonotype: The junction and the germline gene differ at one end; a read error may be behind it. The chain links TRBV6-6 to TRBJ1-1; D is unclear. Germline V lookup: CDR1 MNHNY, CDR2 SVGAGI (reference sequence). The CDR3 extends over 13 amino acids. CDR3 in amino acids: CASSLTDNIEAFF. The CDR3 nucleotides read TGTGCCAGCAGTCTCACAGATAACATTGAAGCTTTCTTT.

The gene calls are TRBV4-1 and TRBJ1-5, with TRBD1 as a possible D gene (5 bases). The CDR3 is 15 residues long. V dropped 4 bases and J dropped 0 bases, with 10 bases sitting between them. Germline V gene sequence: CDR1 MGHRA, CDR2 YSYEKL. DNA of the CDR3: TGCGCCAGCAGCCTGGGACGGATTAGCAATCAGCCCCAGCATTTT. Its protein product is CASSLGRISNQPQHF.

A remark on this clonotype: At one boundary the junction diverges from the germline segment, which might be a read error. The chain couples TRBV11-2 to TRBJ2-5; TRBD2 aligns across 13 bases. This CDR3 comprises 14 residues. The germline V gene has CDR1 SGHAT and CDR2 FQNNGV. CDR3 sequence reads: CVSSLDPGTSGKVF. The CDR3 region has the DNA TGTGTCAGCAGCTTAGACCCCGGGACTAGCGGGAAGGTCTTC.

This clonotype turned up a few times. V usage is TRBV28 and J usage is TRBJ1-5, with D unclear. Germline CDR1 reads MDHEN; CDR2 reads SYDVKM. The V end was cut by 7 bases, the J end by 6 bases, with 13 bases between. CDR3 length: 13 residues. The CDR3 DNA is TGTGCCAGCACTAGAGATCGGGGTCAGCCCCAGCATTTT. Translation: CASTRDRGQPQHF.

CDR3 nucleotide sequence: TGTGCCAGCAGCTGGAACATAAGCTCCTACGAGCAGTACTTC. This gives the protein CASSWNISSYEQYF. This chain connects TRBV11-2 to TRBJ2-7, with unresolved D. CDR1 is SGHAT, CDR2 FQNNGV, per germline. There are 14 residues in the CDR3. Trimming pared 4 bases from V and 0 bases from J, leaving 10 bases between.

Worth noting for this clonotype: A much larger clone is a single base away; this may be a read error. The chain is built from TRBV24-1 and TRBJ2-1; TRBD2 agrees at 7 bases. Germline CDR1 reads KGHDR; CDR2 reads SFDVKD. The CDR3 spans 15 residues. The CDR3 loop is CATSDLSGKYNERFF. DNA of the CDR3: TGTGCCACCAGTGATTTGAGCGGGAAGTACAATGAGCGGTTCTTC.

This clonotype was found a few times. The chain combines TRBV24-1 with TRBJ2-1, with a possible D match to TRBD2 (6 bases). V was clipped by 3 bases and J by 6 bases, with 14 bases between them. The CDR3 length is 15 residues. Germline V lookup: CDR1 KGHDR, CDR2 SFDVKD. CDR3 bases: TGTGCCACCAGTGATATCGGGCCCGGGAGCAATGAGCAGTTCTTC. Translating gives CATSDIGPGSNEQFF.